Sequencing of this TCR beta chain was carried out in a study of blood T cells in healthy people across ages. Donors were healthy Caucasian individuals from Russia aged about 6 to 95. This clonotype was recorded a few times. Primers used in a second PCR of about 6 to 11 cycles were a sample-barcoded 5' primer and a J-beta primer mix. Each cDNA molecule was tagged by a template-switch adaptor that had 12 random nucleotides. Any given sample supplied a minimum of 3 million CDR3-containing paired-end reads. TCRdb passed the 5' RACE reads through MiXCR, listing each CDR3 protein once. The sample lists almost 550,000 distinct CDR3 sequences, around 24% occurring once. From germline, CDR1 is MNHEY and CDR2 SMNVEV (reference sequence). V was cut by 2 bases and J by 4 bases, with 12 bases left in between. CDR3 length: 15 amino acids. The same sample was also used in a study of T cells of mothers and their children. That work states: From each mother came over 8 million TCR beta CDR3 reads, and from each child came roughly 2.9 million.

This chain links TRBV27 with TRBJ2-1; perhaps TRBD2 as D (5 bases). The sample consisted of blood. The sequence was collected from a boy between 10 and 17 years old in good health. The CDR3 DNA follows: TGTGCCAGCAGTTTAGACTCCCCGGGGTACAATGAGCAGTTCTTC. It codes for CASSLDSPGYNEQFF.